This T cell receptor (beta chain) appears in the sequencing data of a study of cytotoxic CD8 clonotypes in ibrutinib-treated CLL. Cryopreserved PBMCs were the source of around 2 micrograms of genomic DNA, which went to TCR beta libraries. Depths of 1 in 200,000 to 1 in 1 million T cells were the sequencing target. Data came from immunoSEQ multiplex PCR; TCRdb stores just in-frame clones and leaves some out. The profile shows hundreds of thousands of clones, roughly 71% of them singletons. Sample: PBMCs, taken after 36 months of ibrutinib treatment. The source of this sequence is a human donor with chronic lymphocytic leukemia.

The CDR3 is CAKQGFSGANVLTF. CDR3 nucleotide sequence: TGTGCCAAGCAGGGGTTTTCTGGGGCCAACGTCCTGACTTTC. This chain joins TRBV2 and TRBJ2-6; the D gene is possibly TRBD1 (6 bases). V was shortened by 10 bases and J by 1 base, with 11 bases between the two germline ends. The CDR3 runs to 14 residues. Germline V CDR1 and CDR2: SNHLY, FYNNEI.